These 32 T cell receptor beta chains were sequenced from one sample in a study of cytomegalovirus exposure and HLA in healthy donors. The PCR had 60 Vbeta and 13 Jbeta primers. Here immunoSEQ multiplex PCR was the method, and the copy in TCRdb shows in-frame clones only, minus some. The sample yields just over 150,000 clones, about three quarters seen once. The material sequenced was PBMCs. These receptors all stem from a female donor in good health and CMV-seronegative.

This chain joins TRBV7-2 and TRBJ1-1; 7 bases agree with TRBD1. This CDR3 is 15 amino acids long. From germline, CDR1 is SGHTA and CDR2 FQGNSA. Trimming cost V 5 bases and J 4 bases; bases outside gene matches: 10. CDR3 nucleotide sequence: TGTGCCAGCAGCCTAGTGATACAGGGGAGCACTGAAGCTTTCTTT. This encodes CASSLVIQGSTEAFF.

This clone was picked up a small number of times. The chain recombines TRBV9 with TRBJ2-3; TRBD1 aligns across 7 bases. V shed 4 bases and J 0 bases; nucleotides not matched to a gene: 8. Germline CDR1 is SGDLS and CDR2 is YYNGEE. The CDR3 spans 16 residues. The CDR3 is CASSPLGQASTDTQYF. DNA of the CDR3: TGTGCCAGCAGCCCTCTCGGACAGGCTAGCACAGATACGCAGTATTTT.

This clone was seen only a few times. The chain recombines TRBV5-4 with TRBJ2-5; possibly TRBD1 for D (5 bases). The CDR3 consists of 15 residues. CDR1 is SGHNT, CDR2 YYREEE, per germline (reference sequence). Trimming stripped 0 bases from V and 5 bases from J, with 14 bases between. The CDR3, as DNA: TGTGCCAGCAGCTTGGGGGGCCAAGGTGTTGAGACCCAGTACTTC. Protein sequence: CASSLGGQGVETQYF.

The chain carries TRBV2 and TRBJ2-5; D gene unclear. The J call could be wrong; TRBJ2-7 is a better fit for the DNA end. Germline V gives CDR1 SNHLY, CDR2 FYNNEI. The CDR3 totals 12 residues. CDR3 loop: CASSGHSYEQYF. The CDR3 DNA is TGTGCCAGCAGTGGACACTCCTACGAGCAGTACTTC.

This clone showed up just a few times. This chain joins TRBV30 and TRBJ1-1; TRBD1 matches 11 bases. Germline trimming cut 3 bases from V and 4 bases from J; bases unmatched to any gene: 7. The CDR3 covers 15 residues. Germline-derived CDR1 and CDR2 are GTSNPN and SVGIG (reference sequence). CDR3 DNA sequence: TGTGCCTGGAGGCCGCGGGACAGGGGGATCACTGAAGCTTTCTTT. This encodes CAWRPRDRGITEAFF.

The CDR3: CASSSRTSGGTDTQYF. The CDR3 bases are TGTGCCAGCAGCAGTCGGACTAGCGGGGGCACAGATACGCAGTATTTT. The rearrangement links TRBV9 to TRBJ2-3, with 12 bases identical to TRBD2. From germline, CDR1 is SGDLS and CDR2 YYNGEE. The J segment lost 1 base and the V segment lost 4 bases, leaving 4 bases of the junction unmatched. The CDR3 covers 16 residues.

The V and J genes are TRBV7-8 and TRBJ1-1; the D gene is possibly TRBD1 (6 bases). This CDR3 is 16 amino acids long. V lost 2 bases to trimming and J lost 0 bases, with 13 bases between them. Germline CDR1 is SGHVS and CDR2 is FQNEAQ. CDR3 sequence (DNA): TGTGCCAGCAGCTTATTATCCGGGACATTGAACACTGAAGCTTTCTTT. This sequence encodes CASSLLSGTLNTEAFF.

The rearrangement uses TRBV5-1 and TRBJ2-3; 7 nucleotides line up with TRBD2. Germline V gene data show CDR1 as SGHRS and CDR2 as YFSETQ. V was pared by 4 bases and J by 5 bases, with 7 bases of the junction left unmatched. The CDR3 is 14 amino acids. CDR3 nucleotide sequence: TGCGCCAGCAGCCCTGTCGCGGGAGTAGATACGCAGTATTTT. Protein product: CASSPVAGVDTQYF. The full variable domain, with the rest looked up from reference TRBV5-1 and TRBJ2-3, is KAGVTQTPRYLIKTRGQQVTLSCSPISGHRSVSWYQQTPGQGLQFLFEYFSETQRNKGNFPGRFSGRQFSNSRSEMNVSTLELGDSALYLCASSPVAGVDTQYFGPGTRLTVL.

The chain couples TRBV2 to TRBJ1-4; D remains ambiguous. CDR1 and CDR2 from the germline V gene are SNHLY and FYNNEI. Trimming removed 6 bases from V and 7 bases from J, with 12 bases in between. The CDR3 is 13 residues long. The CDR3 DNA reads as TGTGCCAGCAGCTACGTAGATAGTGAAAAACTGTTTTTT. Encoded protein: CASSYVDSEKLFF. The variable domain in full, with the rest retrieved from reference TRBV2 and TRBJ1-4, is EPEVTQTPSHQVTQMGQEVILRCVPISNHLYFYWYRQILGQKVEFLVSFYNNEISEKSEIFDDQFSVERPDGSNFTLKIRSTKLEDSAMYFCASSYVDSEKLFFGSGTQLSVL.

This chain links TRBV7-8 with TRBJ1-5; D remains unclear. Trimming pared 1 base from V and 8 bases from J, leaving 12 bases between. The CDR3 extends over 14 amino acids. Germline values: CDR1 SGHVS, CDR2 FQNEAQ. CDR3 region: CASSLVPGWEPQHF. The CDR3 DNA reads TGTGCCAGCAGCTTAGTCCCGGGGTGGGAGCCCCAGCATTTT.

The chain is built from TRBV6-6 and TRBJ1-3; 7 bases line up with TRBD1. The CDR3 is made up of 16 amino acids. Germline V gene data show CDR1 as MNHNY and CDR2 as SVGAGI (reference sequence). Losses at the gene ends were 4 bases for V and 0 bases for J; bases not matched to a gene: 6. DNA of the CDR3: TGTGCCAGCAGTTTGCGTGGGACAGACTCTGGAAACACCATATATTTT. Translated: CASSLRGTDSGNTIYF.

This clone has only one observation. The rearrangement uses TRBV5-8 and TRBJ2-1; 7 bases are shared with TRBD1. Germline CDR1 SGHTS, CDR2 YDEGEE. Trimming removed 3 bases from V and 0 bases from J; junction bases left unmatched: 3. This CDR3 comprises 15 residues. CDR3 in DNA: TGTGCCAGCAGCTGGACAGGAGGCTCCTACAATGAGCAGTTCTTC. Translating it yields CASSWTGGSYNEQFF.

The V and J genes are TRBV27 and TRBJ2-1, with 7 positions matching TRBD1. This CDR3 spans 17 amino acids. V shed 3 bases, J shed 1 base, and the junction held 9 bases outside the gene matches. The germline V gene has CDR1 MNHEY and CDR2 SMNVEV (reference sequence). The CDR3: CASSFRTGVMSYNEQFF. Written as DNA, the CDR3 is TGTGCCAGCAGTTTTCGGACAGGAGTAATGTCCTACAATGAGCAGTTCTTC.

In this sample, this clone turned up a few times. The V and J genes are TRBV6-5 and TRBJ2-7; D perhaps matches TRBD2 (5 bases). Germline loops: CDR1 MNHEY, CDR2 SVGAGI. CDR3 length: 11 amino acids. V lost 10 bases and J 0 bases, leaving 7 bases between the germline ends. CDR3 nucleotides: TGTGCCACGGGGAGCTCCTACGAGCAGTACTTC. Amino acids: CATGSSYEQYF.

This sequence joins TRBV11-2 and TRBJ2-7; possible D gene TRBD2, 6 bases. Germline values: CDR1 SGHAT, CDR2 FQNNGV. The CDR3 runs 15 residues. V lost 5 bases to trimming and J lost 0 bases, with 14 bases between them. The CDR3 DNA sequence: TGTGCCAGCAGCGTCCTAGCGCGGGACTCCTACGAGCAGTACTTC. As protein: CASSVLARDSYEQYF.

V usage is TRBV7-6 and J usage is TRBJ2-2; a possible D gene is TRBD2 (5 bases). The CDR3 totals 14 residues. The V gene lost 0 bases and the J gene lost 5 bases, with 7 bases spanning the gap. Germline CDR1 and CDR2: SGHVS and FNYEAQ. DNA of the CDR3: TGTGCCAGCAGCTTAGCGAGGGTGACCGGGGAGCTGTTTTTT. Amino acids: CASSLARVTGELFF.

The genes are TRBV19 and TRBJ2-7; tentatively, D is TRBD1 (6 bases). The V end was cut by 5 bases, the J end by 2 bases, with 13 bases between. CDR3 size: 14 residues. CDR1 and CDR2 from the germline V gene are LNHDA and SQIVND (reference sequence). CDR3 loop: CASSPRAGAYEQYF. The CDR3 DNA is TGTGCCAGTAGTCCCCGCGCAGGGGCCTACGAGCAGTACTTC. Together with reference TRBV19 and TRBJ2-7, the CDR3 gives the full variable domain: DGGITQSPKYLFRKEGQNVTLSCEQNLNHDAMYWYRQDPGQGLRLIYYSQIVNDFQKGDIAEGYSVSREKKESFPLTVTSAQKNPTAFYLCASSPRAGAYEQYFGPGTRLTVT.

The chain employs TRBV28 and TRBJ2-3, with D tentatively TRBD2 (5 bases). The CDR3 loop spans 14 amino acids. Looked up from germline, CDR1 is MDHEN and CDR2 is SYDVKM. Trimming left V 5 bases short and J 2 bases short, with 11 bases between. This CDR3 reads CASSPMRATDTQYF. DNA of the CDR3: TGTGCCAGCAGTCCCATGAGGGCCACAGATACGCAGTATTTT.

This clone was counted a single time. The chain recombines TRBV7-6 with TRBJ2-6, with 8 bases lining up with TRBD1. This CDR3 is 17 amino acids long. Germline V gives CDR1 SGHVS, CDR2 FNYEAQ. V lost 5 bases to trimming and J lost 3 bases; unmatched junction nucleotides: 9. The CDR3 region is CASSPQTGTGGANVLTF. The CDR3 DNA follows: TGTGCCAGCAGCCCCCAGACCGGGACAGGTGGGGCCAACGTCCTGACTTTC. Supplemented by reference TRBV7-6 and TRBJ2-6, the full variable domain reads GAGVSQSPRYKVTKRGQDVALRCDPISGHVSLYWYRQALGQGPEFLTYFNYEAQQDKSGLPNDRFSAERPEGSISTLTIQRTEQRDSAMYRCASSPQTGTGGANVLTFGAGSRLTVL.

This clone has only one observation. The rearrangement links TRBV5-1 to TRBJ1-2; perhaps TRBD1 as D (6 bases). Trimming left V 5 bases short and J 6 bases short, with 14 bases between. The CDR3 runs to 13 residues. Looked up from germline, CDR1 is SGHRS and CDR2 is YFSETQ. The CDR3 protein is CASSQGGAHGYTF. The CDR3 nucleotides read TGCGCCAGCAGTCAAGGGGGGGCTCATGGCTACACCTTC.

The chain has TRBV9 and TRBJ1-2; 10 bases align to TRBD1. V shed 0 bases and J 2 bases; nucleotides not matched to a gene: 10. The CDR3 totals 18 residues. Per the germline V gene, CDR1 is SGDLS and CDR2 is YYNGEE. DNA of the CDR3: TGTGCCAGCAGCGTAGGTCGGGGGGGGGACAGGGGAAACTATGGCTACACCTTC. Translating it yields CASSVGRGGDRGNYGYTF.

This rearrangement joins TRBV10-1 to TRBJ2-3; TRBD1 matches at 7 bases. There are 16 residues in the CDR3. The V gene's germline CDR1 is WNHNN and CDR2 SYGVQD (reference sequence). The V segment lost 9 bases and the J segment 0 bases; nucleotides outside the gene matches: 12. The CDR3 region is CARPITGEPSTDTQYF. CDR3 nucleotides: TGCGCCAGACCGATAACAGGGGAGCCTAGCACAGATACGCAGTATTTT.

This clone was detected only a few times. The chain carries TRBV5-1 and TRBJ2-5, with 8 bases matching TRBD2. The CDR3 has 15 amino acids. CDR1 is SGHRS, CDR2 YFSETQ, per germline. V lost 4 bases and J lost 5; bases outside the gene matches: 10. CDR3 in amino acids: CASSPDGTRRETQYF. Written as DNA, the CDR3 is TGCGCCAGCAGCCCGGATGGGACTAGAAGGGAGACCCAGTACTTC.

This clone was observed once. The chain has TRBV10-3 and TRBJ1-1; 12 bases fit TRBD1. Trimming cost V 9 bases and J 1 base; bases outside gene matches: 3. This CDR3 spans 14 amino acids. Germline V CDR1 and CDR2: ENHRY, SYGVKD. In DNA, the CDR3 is TGTGCCATAGCGGGACAGGGGGCGAACACTGAAGCTTTCTTT. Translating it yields CAIAGQGANTEAFF.

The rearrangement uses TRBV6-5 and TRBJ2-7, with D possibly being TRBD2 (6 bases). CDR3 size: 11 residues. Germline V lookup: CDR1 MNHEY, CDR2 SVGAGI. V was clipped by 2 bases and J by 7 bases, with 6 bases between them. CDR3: CASSYGGEQYF. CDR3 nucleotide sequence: TGTGCCAGCAGTTACGGAGGGGAGCAGTACTTC.

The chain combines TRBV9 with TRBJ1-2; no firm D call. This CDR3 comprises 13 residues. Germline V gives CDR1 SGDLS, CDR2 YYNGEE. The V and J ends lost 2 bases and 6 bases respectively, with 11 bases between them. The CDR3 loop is CASSVRPEDGYTF. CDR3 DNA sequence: TGTGCCAGCAGCGTTAGGCCCGAGGATGGCTACACCTTC.

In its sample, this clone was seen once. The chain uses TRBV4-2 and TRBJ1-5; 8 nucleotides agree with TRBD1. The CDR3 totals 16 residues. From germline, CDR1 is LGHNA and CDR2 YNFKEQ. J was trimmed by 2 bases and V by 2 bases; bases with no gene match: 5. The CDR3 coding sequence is TGTGCCAGCAGCCAAAATGACAGGGGAGGCAATCAGCCCCAGCATTTT. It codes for CASSQNDRGGNQPQHF.

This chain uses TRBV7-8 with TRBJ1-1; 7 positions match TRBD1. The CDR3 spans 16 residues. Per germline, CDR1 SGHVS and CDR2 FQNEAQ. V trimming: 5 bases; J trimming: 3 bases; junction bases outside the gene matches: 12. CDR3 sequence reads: CASSPWRGQVDTEAFF. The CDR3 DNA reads TGTGCCAGCAGCCCCTGGCGTGGACAGGTGGACACTGAAGCTTTCTTT.

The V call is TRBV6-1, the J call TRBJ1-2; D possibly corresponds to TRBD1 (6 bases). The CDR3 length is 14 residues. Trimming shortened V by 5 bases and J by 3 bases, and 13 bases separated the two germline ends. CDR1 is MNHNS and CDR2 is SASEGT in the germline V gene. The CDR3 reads CASSLGHAYYGYTF. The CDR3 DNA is TGTGCCAGCAGTCTGGGACACGCATACTATGGCTACACCTTC.

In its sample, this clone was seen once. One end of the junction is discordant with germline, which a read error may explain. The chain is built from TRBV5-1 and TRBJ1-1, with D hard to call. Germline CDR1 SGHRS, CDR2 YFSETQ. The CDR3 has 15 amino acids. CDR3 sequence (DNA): TGCGCCAGCAGCTTTGGGCTCGGGGAGAACACTGAAGCTCTCTTT. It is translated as CASSFGLGENTEALF. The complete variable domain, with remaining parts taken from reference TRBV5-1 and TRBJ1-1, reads KAGVTQTPRYLIKTRGQQVTLSCSPISGHRSVSWYQQTPGQGLQFLFEYFSETQRNKGNFPGRFSGRQFSNSRSEMNVSTLELGDSALYLCASSFGLGENTEALFGQGTRLTVV.

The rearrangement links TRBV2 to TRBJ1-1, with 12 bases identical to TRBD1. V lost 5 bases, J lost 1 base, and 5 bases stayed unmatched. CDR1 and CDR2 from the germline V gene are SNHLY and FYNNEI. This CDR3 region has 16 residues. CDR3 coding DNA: TGTGCCAGCAGTCCCCCGGGACAGGGGGCGAACACTGAAGCTTTCTTT. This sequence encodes CASSPPGQGANTEAFF.

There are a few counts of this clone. CDR3 in DNA: TGCGCCAGCAGCTTGGATGCGAGCATGAACACTGAAGCTTTCTTT. Translated, it gives CASSLDASMNTEAFF. The genes are TRBV5-1 and TRBJ1-1; the D is unclear. Germline CDR1 reads SGHRS; CDR2 reads YFSETQ. This CDR3 is built from 15 residues. V lost 0 bases, J lost 0 bases, and 9 bases lay in between.